This T cell receptor (beta chain) originates from a study of T cell responses to AZD1222 COVID-19 vaccine. Background on the study: Whether given at about 4 or about 12 weeks, second doses were pooled. General observations from the study: Spike-specific TCRs gained breadth and depth after people received two AZD1222 doses. Seropositive at baseline were only a handful of AZD1222 recipients.

The count of this clone is one. Its antigen remains unidentified. This CDR3 contains 12 residues. Deletions cut 4 bases from V and 4 bases from J, with 10 bases between. CDR1 and CDR2 (germline): SQVTM, ANQGSEA. TCRdb keeps only in-frame clones here, not all; method: immunoSEQ multiplex PCR. The table has around 160,000 clones, about nine tenths seen once. This sequence joins TRBV29-1 and TRBJ1-1; unclear D gene. This TCR was recovered from an adult in good health. Source: peripheral blood, taken on day 0 of AZD1222 vaccination. Written as DNA, the CDR3 is TGCAGCGTTGCTGGCGGGGTCACTGAAGCTTTCTTT. Translation: CSVAGGVTEAFF.